Listed here are 2 T cell receptor beta chains from one sample, sequenced in a study of cytomegalovirus exposure and HLA in healthy donors. With 60 Vbeta and 13 Jbeta primers, the PCR was carried out. Sequencing was performed with immunoSEQ multiplex PCR; in TCRdb, only in-frame clones are kept and a portion is missing. This table holds about 200,000 clones, 65% to 90% found once. The sequenced sample was PBMCs. These receptors all come from a woman aged 25 to 39 in good health and CMV-seronegative.

This sequence joins TRBV6-1 and TRBJ2-1; the D gene is possibly TRBD2 (6 bases). Germline V CDR1 and CDR2: MNHNS, SASEGT. Trimming removed 5 bases at V and 4 bases at J, with 15 bases between. The CDR3 is made up of 15 amino acids. DNA for the CDR3: TGTGCCAGCAGTACGAGCCCTGGAGGGTACAATGAGCAGTTCTTC. Translating gives CASSTSPGGYNEQFF.

CDR3: CASSLLGDPSEAFF. In nucleotides, the CDR3 is TGCGCCAGCAGCTTGCTGGGCGACCCCTCAGAAGCTTTCTTT. J is TRBJ1-1 and V is TRBV5-1; D uncertain. This CDR3 is built from 14 residues. Germline V lookup: CDR1 SGHRS, CDR2 YFSETQ. The V gene lost 1 base and the J gene lost 8 bases, with 15 bases spanning the gap.